This TCR beta chain was captured by sequencing in a study of OX40 agonist ivuxolimab in advanced cancers. Germline V gene data show CDR1 as LGHNA and CDR2 as YNFKEQ. V trimming: 1 base; J trimming: 5 bases; junction bases outside the gene matches: 5. The CDR3 totals 15 residues. This clone showed up just a few times. Clones were sequenced by immunoSEQ multiplex PCR, and TCRdb holds only the in-frame ones, with some missing. The data hold under 80,000 clones, with 85% to 90% observed a single time. This sequence originates from an adult with an advanced solid tumor such as melanoma, head and neck, liver or kidney cancer. Sequences were derived from CD4+ or CD8+ T cells sorted from blood, sampled in a trial of the OX40 agonist ivuxolimab. The chain is built from TRBV4-2 and TRBJ1-2; TRBD1 aligns across 9 bases. In DNA, the CDR3 is TGTGCCAGCAGCCAAGGAGGTGGGACAGGGTATGGCTACACCTTC. Translated, it gives CASSQGGGTGYGYTF.